This record looks at one T cell receptor beta chain sequence and its context. The source of the sample is a study of blood T cell repertoires in COVID-19. Overall study context: Researchers got acute and convalescent COVID-19 samples from the United States, Italy and Spain. From T cells, B-cell-depleted T cells, or PBMCs came the material, which was cDNA or gDNA.

Original handling: Counts of nucleated cells, estimated from reference gene primer amplification, were obtained. Generated by immunoSEQ multiplex PCR, the TCRdb table keeps only in-frame clones and is missing some. V and J calls and clone size are given by that table; D and trimming were obtained from the DNA. Of roughly 38,000 clones listed, roughly 78% are singletons. CDR1 and CDR2 from the germline V gene are SGHTA and FQGNSA. Trimming cost V 6 bases and J 4 bases; bases outside gene matches: 5. This CDR3 spans 13 amino acids. The receptor's source is a man aged 55 to 70 with acute or convalescent COVID-19. The rearrangement joins TRBV7-2 to TRBJ1-1; 7 bases are a match to TRBD1. Sequenced material: peripheral blood. CDR3 sequence (DNA): TGTGCCAGCAGGACCGCAGGGGGCACTGAAGCTTTCTTT. Translation: CASRTAGGTEAFF.